The 4 T cell receptor beta chains reported below all come from one sample, sequenced in a study of blood T cell repertoires in COVID-19. The repertoire was sequenced with immunoSEQ multiplex PCR; TCRdb's copy has only in-frame clones and lacks some. The table lists some 20,000 clones, roughly 87% of them singletons, with about 2.5% in the top ten. Sequencing input: peripheral blood. Receptors originate from a man between 65 and 79 years old with acute or convalescent COVID-19.

The J gene is TRBJ2-7, the V gene TRBV5-1; D is uncertain. The CDR3 runs 13 residues. Per germline, CDR1 SGHRS and CDR2 YFSETQ. Between the trimmed V and J ends, which lost 7 bases and 4 bases, there was a span of 15 bases. CDR3 DNA: TGCGCCAGCTGTCCCCCGAGTAGTTACGAGCAGTACTTC. Its translation is CASCPPSSYEQYF.

The chain couples TRBV30 to TRBJ1-1; D unclear. Trimming removed 5 bases at V and 2 bases at J, with 12 bases between. The CDR3 consists of 13 residues. Germline CDR1 and CDR2: GTSNPN and SVGIG (reference sequence). CDR3 in DNA: TGTGCCTGGGCTCGAGACACTAACACTGAAGCTTTCTTT. The encoded protein is CAWARDTNTEAFF.

J is TRBJ1-6 and V is TRBV3-1 (or the pseudogene TRBV3-2); no clear D. The CDR3 runs to 17 residues. The germline V and J ends were trimmed by 1 base and 0 bases, with 10 bases remaining between them. Germline V lookup: CDR1 LGHDT, CDR2 YNNKEL (reference sequence). The CDR3 region has the DNA TGTGCCAGCAGCCAAGGAACTAAGAGCTCCTATAATTCACCCCTCCACTTT. Its protein is CASSQGTKSSYNSPLHF.

This clone was counted once. CDR3: CASSQPTSGMDTQYF. The CDR3 DNA reads as TGTGCCAGCAGCCAGCCGACTAGCGGGATGGATACGCAGTATTTT. The chain carries TRBV7-9 and TRBJ2-3, with 11 bases identical to TRBD2. The CDR3 sequence is 15 residues long. Germline V gene lookup returns CDR1 SEHNR and CDR2 FQNEAQ (reference sequence). Germline trimming cut 5 bases from V and 6 bases from J; bases unmatched to any gene: 7.